Each of the 22 T cell receptor beta chains below was sequenced from the same sample in a study of T cells in localized non-small cell lung cancer. Only in-frame clones appear in the TCRdb table, and some are missing; sequencing was by immunoSEQ multiplex PCR. The sample contains about 72,000 clones, roughly 83% of which appear only once. The specimen was peripheral blood, collected before any cancer treatment. These receptor sequences come from a female donor older than 55 with stage I lung adenocarcinoma.

The chain couples TRBV18 to TRBJ2-5; D is unclear. V was cut by 4 bases and J by 2 bases, with 8 bases left in between. Germline CDR1 and CDR2: KGHSH and LQKENI. This CDR3 comprises 13 residues. In DNA form, the CDR3 reads TGTGCCAGCTCACTCCCGCGGCAAGAGACCCAGTACTTC. This sequence encodes CASSLPRQETQYF. Looking up the rest from reference TRBV18 and TRBJ2-5 gives the full variable domain: NAGVMQNPRHLVRRRGQEARLRCSPMKGHSHVYWYRQLPEEGLKFMVYLQKENIIDESGMPKERFSAEFPKEGPSILRIQQVVRGDSAAYFCASSLPRQETQYFGPGTRLLVL.

The chain is built from TRBV7-2 and TRBJ1-1; unclear D gene. The V gene lost 5 bases and the J gene lost 8 bases, with 12 bases spanning the gap. The CDR3 is 12 residues long. Per germline, CDR1 SGHTA and CDR2 FQGNSA. The CDR3 region is CASSPNRVEAFF. The CDR3, as DNA: TGTGCCAGCAGCCCCAACCGGGTCGAAGCTTTCTTT.

CDR3 in amino acids: CASRADLYEQYF. The DNA for the CDR3 is TGTGCCAGCAGGGCCGATTTATACGAGCAGTACTTC. The chain combines TRBV28 with TRBJ2-7, with unresolved D. Germline V gives CDR1 MDHEN, CDR2 SYDVKM. CDR3 length: 12 residues. Trimming left V 6 bases short and J 4 bases short, with 10 bases between.

This rearrangement joins TRBV19 to TRBJ1-2; 7 positions match TRBD1. The V segment lost 4 bases and the J segment 2 bases; nucleotides outside the gene matches: 4. The germline V gene encodes CDR1 LNHDA and CDR2 SQIVND (reference sequence). The CDR3 consists of 14 residues. The CDR3 loop is CASSRTGANYGYTF. The CDR3, as DNA: TGTGCCAGTAGTAGGACAGGCGCGAACTATGGCTACACCTTC.

The CDR3 nucleotides read TGTGCCAGCAGCTTGACTAGCGGGGGTAATGAGCAGTTCTTC. Residues: CASSLTSGGNEQFF. The chain joins TRBV7-3 to TRBJ2-1; TRBD2 matches 12 bases. The CDR3 covers 14 residues. The germline CDR1 and CDR2 sequences are SGHTA and FQGTGA. With V trimmed by 3 bases and J by 7 bases, 1 base remained unmatched. The full variable domain, rest sourced from reference TRBV7-3 and TRBJ2-1, is GAGVSQTPSNKVTEKGKYVELRCDPISGHTALYWYRQSLGQGPEFLIYFQGTGAADDSGLPNDRFFAVRPEGSVSTLKIQRTERGDSAVYLCASSLTSGGNEQFFGPGTRLTVL.

The chain is built from TRBV7-6 and TRBJ2-2, with 12 bases aligning to TRBD2. V shed 5 bases, J shed 5 bases, and the junction held 6 bases outside the gene matches. The CDR3 extends over 16 amino acids. Germline assignment: CDR1 SGHVS and CDR2 FNYEAQ. The CDR3 DNA sequence: TGTGCCAGCAGCGTTAGACTAGCGGGAGAAACCGGGGAGCTGTTTTTT. Its translation is CASSVRLAGETGELFF.

This chain uses TRBV6-5 with TRBJ1-2; D possibly corresponds to TRBD1 (5 bases). Per germline, CDR1 MNHEY and CDR2 SVGAGI. Trimming took 3 bases from V and 6 from J, leaving 8 bases between them. CDR3 length: 12 amino acids. This chain's CDR3 is CASSYSGNGYTF. The DNA for the CDR3 is TGTGCCAGCAGTTATTCAGGGAATGGCTACACCTTC.

This chain links TRBV11-3 with TRBJ1-1; D unresolved. The CDR3 length is 13 residues. V was clipped by 1 base and J by 9 bases, with 12 bases between them. The germline CDR1 and CDR2 sequences are SGHNT and YENEEA. Here the CDR3 reads CASSLVSGIQAFF. CDR3 in DNA: TGTGCCAGCAGCTTAGTCTCGGGGATCCAAGCTTTCTTT.

CDR3 sequence (DNA): TGTGCCAGCAGTTTCCGGGACGGGGGATCACCCCTCCACTTT. Its protein is CASSFRDGGSPLHF. This sequence joins TRBV6-5 and TRBJ1-6; tentatively, D is TRBD1 (5 bases). Germline V gives CDR1 MNHEY, CDR2 SVGAGI. The length of the CDR3 is 14 residues. Trimming cost V 4 bases and J 10 bases, with 14 bases left between them.

The genes are TRBV5-1 and TRBJ1-5; the D gene is possibly TRBD1 (6 bases). The V end lost 4 bases, the J end lost 4 bases, and 27 bases lay between the germline ends. There are 19 residues in the CDR3. In germline, CDR1 is SGHRS, CDR2 YFSETQ. CDR3 nucleotide sequence: TGCGCCAGCAGCGGAGTAGGGGGACGATACAATAAGATAAATCAGCCCCAGCATTTT. Protein: CASSGVGGRYNKINQPQHF.

V and J are TRBV10-3 and TRBJ2-1; 7 bases align to TRBD2. This CDR3 is 13 amino acids long. CDR1 is ENHRY and CDR2 is SYGVKD in the germline V gene. The V gene end was trimmed by 10 bases and the J gene end by 7 bases; junction bases not matched to a gene: 10. The CDR3 region is CATGGIGQNEQFF. CDR3 nucleotide sequence: TGTGCCACCGGGGGGATTGGACAAAATGAGCAGTTCTTC.

This rearrangement joins TRBV9 to TRBJ2-4; no clear D. The germline V gene encodes CDR1 SGDLS and CDR2 YYNGEE. V shed 0 bases and J shed 0 bases, with 10 bases lying between them. This CDR3 has 16 amino acids. CDR3 sequence reads: CASSVGLTLAKNIQYF. In DNA, the CDR3 is TGTGCCAGCAGCGTAGGACTGACCCTAGCCAAAAACATTCAGTACTTC.

This chain links TRBV5-1 with TRBJ1-1; D is possibly TRBD1 (6 bases). Germline V CDR1 and CDR2: SGHRS, YFSETQ. CDR3 length equals 15 residues. The germline V and J ends were trimmed by 4 bases and 6 bases, with 19 bases remaining between them. The CDR3 spells CASSAQGSGAPEAFF. CDR3 DNA sequence: TGCGCCAGCAGCGCACAGGGATCAGGGGCGCCTGAAGCTTTCTTT.

This sequence joins TRBV5-1 and TRBJ1-1; D may be TRBD1 (5 bases). Germline V lookup: CDR1 SGHRS, CDR2 YFSETQ. V shed 0 bases and J shed 0 bases, with 12 bases lying between them. The CDR3 runs 16 residues. In DNA form, the CDR3 reads TGCGCCAGCAGCTTGGATCCCGGGGCGGTGAACACTGAAGCTTTCTTT. It codes for CASSLDPGAVNTEAFF.

The chain combines TRBV2 with TRBJ2-7, with D tentatively TRBD1 or TRBD2 (5 bases each). Germline CDR1 is SNHLY and CDR2 is FYNNEI. The V end lost 7 bases, the J end lost 4 bases, and 20 bases lay between the germline ends. The CDR3 loop spans 15 amino acids. The CDR3 sequence is CASKTGAGGIYEQYF. The CDR3 nucleotides are TGTGCCAGCAAAACCGGGGCGGGCGGAATTTACGAGCAGTACTTC.

The genes are TRBV9 and TRBJ2-1; 13 bases agree with TRBD2. V lost 3 bases, J lost 4 bases, and 7 bases stayed unmatched. This CDR3 is 17 amino acids long. Germline V CDR1 and CDR2: SGDLS, YYNGEE. The CDR3 is CASSARTSGSLYNEQFF. As DNA, the CDR3 is TGTGCCAGCAGCGCCAGGACTAGCGGGAGCCTATACAATGAGCAGTTCTTC.

As regards this clone: The same CDR3 can be traced to other DNA sequences in this sample. V usage is TRBV4-1 and J usage is TRBJ2-1, with unresolved D. V was trimmed by 2 bases and J by 8 bases, leaving 10 bases between them. The CDR3 length is 13 residues. Germline values: CDR1 MGHRA, CDR2 YSYEKL. The CDR3 nucleotides read TGCGCCAGCAGCCAAAGTCTCGCGGATGAGCAGTTCTTC. Translation gives CASSQSLADEQFF.

This chain uses TRBV19 with TRBJ2-5; D is perhaps TRBD1 or TRBD2 (6 bases each). Germline lookup yields CDR1 LNHDA and CDR2 SQIVND (reference sequence). V was shortened by 5 bases and J by 9 bases, with 19 bases between the two germline ends. The CDR3 runs 14 residues. DNA for the CDR3: TGTGCCAGTAGTGTCCCGGGACTCCACAGGGCCCAGTACTTC. This translates into CASSVPGLHRAQYF.

This chain joins TRBV27 and TRBJ1-1; D unclear. Trimming left V 5 bases short and J 0 bases short, with 19 bases between. CDR1 is MNHEY, CDR2 SMNVEV, per germline (reference sequence). The CDR3 is 17 amino acids. The CDR3 DNA sequence: TGTGCCAGCAGTATTTCGGGCCACCCCGTGTTGAACACTGAAGCTTTCTTT. Its translation: CASSISGHPVLNTEAFF.

CDR3 in DNA: TGTGCCAGTAGGGGGCCAAGGCAATCCGTAGCCAAAAACATTCAGTACTTC. Protein product: CASRGPRQSVAKNIQYF. The rearrangement links TRBV19 to TRBJ2-4; TRBD1 is a possible D gene (5 bases). V lost 6 bases, J lost 0 bases, and 18 bases lay in between. Germline loops: CDR1 LNHDA, CDR2 SQIVND (reference sequence). CDR3 size: 17 residues.

This rearrangement joins TRBV6-6 to TRBJ1-5; no firm D call. From germline, CDR1 is MNHNY and CDR2 SVGAGI (reference sequence). With 6 bases removed from V and 2 bases from J, the gap between germline ends came to 11 bases. The CDR3 totals 14 residues. CDR3 sequence reads: CASSISGGNQPQHF. The DNA for the CDR3 is TGTGCCAGCAGCATAAGCGGAGGCAATCAGCCCCAGCATTTT.

The chain carries TRBV9 and TRBJ2-3; TRBD1 matches 7 bases. J lost 0 bases, V lost 3 bases, and 4 bases had no gene match. The CDR3 contains 15 residues. CDR1 SGDLS and CDR2 YYNGEE come from the germline V gene. The CDR3 DNA follows: TGTGCCAGCAGCGGAGGGACAGCTAGCACAGATACGCAGTATTTT. It encodes CASSGGTASTDTQYF.